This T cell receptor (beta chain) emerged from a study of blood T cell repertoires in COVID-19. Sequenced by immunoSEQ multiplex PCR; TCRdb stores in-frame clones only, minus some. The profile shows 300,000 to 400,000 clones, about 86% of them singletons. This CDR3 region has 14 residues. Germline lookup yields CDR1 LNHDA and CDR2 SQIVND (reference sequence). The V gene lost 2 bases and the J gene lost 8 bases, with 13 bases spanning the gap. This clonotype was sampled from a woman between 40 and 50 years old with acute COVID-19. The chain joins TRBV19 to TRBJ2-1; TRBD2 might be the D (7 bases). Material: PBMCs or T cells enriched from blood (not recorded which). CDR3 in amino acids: CASSIRQGRDEQFF. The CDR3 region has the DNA TGTGCCAGTAGTATAAGGCAGGGGAGGGATGAGCAGTTCTTC.